The source of this TCR beta chain is a study of blood T cell repertoires in COVID-19. Across the whole study: Some COVID-19 samples were acute and others convalescent; all came from the United States, Italy and Spain. PBMCs, B-cell-depleted T cells, or T cells provided the cDNA or gDNA that made up the material.

This clone was picked up one time. This CDR3 contains 13 residues. The germline gives CDR1 MNHEY, CDR2 SMNVEV (reference sequence). J lost 6 bases, V lost 6 bases, and 4 bases had no gene match. Authors' data handling: It was from reference gene primer amplification that nucleated cell counts were estimated. Profiling relied on immunoSEQ multiplex PCR, and the TCRdb table lists in-frame clones only, not all of them. Clone size and V and J calls were adopted from that table, with D and trimming inferred from the DNA. The table has approximately 200,000 clones, around 81% seen once; the top ten hold about 3%.

This TCR came from a woman between 25 and 40 years old who had recovered from COVID-19. Material for sequencing was peripheral blood. V gene TRBV27 combines with J gene TRBJ1-2, with 10 nucleotides matching TRBD1. CDR3 amino acids: CASRTGTGDGYTF. The CDR3 nucleotides are TGTGCCAGCAGAACCGGGACAGGGGATGGCTACACCTTC.